These 28 T cell receptor beta chains were all obtained from the same sample, sequenced in a study of T cell repertoires in cytomegalovirus infection. These TCRs' antigens remain unknown. A single record per CDR3 protein comes from TCRdb applying MiXCR to the reads. Here the sample spans some 700,000 distinct CDR3 sequences, roughly 30% being singletons. This specimen was cultured PBMCs, taken from culture after CMV antigen stimulation. These receptor sequences come from a human donor in good health (CMV status not recorded). Some clones in this sample may be carry-over from other donors' samples.

This chain joins TRBV11-1 and TRBJ2-7, with D unclear. V shed 2 bases and J shed 2 bases, with 13 bases lying between them. Germline-derived CDR1 and CDR2 are SGHAT and FQDESV (reference sequence). This CDR3 has 15 amino acids. The CDR3 bases are TGTGCCAGCAGCTTATCCCCGGACCGTACCTACGAGCAGTACTTC. This translates into CASSLSPDRTYEQYF.

The table lists this clonotype with a few counts. J is TRBJ1-3 and V is TRBV20-1; D not resolved. The germline V gene encodes CDR1 DFQATT and CDR2 SNEGSKA (reference sequence). V was shortened by 5 bases and J by 2 bases, with 10 bases between the two germline ends. This CDR3 is built from 13 residues. The CDR3 DNA sequence: TGCAGTGCTCTCCGTGGGGCTGGAAACACCATATATTTT. Translation gives CSALRGAGNTIYF.

Only one count was recorded for this clonotype. The chain recombines TRBV11-2 with TRBJ1-3; a possible D gene is TRBD1 (5 bases). Germline V CDR1 and CDR2: SGHAT, FQNNGV. Trimming stripped 5 bases from V and 3 bases from J, with 26 bases between. CDR3 length equals 19 residues. The CDR3 DNA follows: TGTGCCAGCAGCGCCCGACTACGGCCCGCGGGGCAGGGTGGAAACACCATATATTTT. This encodes CASSARLRPAGQGGNTIYF.

The chain carries TRBV6-6 and TRBJ2-3; 7 bases match TRBD2. Germline-derived CDR1 and CDR2 are MNHNY and SVGAGI (reference sequence). The CDR3 loop spans 15 amino acids. V dropped 3 bases and J dropped 5; count of bases not matched to a gene: 8. CDR3 nucleotide sequence: TGTGCCAGCAGTTATTGGGGTGTAGCGGGAGATACGCAGTATTTT. Amino acid sequence: CASSYWGVAGDTQYF.

V is TRBV7-8 and J is TRBJ2-1, with D perhaps TRBD1 or TRBD2 (5 bases each). This CDR3 region has 13 residues. V shed 8 bases and J shed 3 bases, with 11 bases lying between them. The germline V gene has CDR1 SGHVS and CDR2 FQNEAQ. The CDR3 DNA reads TGTGCCAGCCGGGACGGATTCTACAATGAGCAGTTCTTC. This codes for CASRDGFYNEQFF.

This clonotype was seen more than once but under ten times. The chain links TRBV6-1 to TRBJ2-3, with D unresolved. With 5 bases removed from V and 4 bases from J, the gap between germline ends came to 10 bases. The CDR3 totals 13 residues. Per the germline V gene, CDR1 is MNHNS and CDR2 is SASEGT. In DNA, the CDR3 is TGTGCCAGCAGTTCCGCGGTTCCAGATACGCAGTATTTT. Protein sequence: CASSSAVPDTQYF.

CDR3 nucleotides: TGTGCCAGCAGCCCGCAGACGGAGAACACTGAAGCTTTCTTT. Translated, it gives CASSPQTENTEAFF. This chain uses TRBV7-6 with TRBJ1-1; D unclear. CDR1 and CDR2 from the germline V gene are SGHVS and FNYEAQ. The CDR3 is made up of 14 amino acids. With 5 bases removed from V and 1 base from J, the gap between germline ends came to 11 bases.

This clonotype has more than one count but fewer than ten. The chain carries TRBV7-9 and TRBJ1-1, with 8 bases that match TRBD1. The CDR3 is 14 residues long. CDR1 is SEHNR, CDR2 FQNEAQ, per germline (reference sequence). Trimming took 2 bases from V and 8 from J; bases not matched to a gene: 7. The CDR3 sequence: CASSLSRGPYEAFF. CDR3 nucleotide sequence: TGTGCCAGCAGCTTAAGCAGGGGGCCCTACGAAGCTTTCTTT.

This clonotype occurred a few times. The chain links TRBV7-2 to TRBJ2-5, with 11 nucleotides matching TRBD2. Trimming took 3 bases from V and 5 from J; bases not matched to a gene: 5. The CDR3 loop spans 15 amino acids. CDR1 and CDR2 from the germline V gene are SGHTA and FQGNSA. CDR3 nucleotides: TGTGCCAGCAGCTTTAATAGCGGGAGGGCGGAGACCCAGTACTTC. This sequence encodes CASSFNSGRAETQYF. Supplemented by reference TRBV7-2 and TRBJ2-5, the full variable domain reads GAGVSQSPSNKVTEKGKDVELRCDPISGHTALYWYRQSLGQGLEFLIYFQGNSAPDKSGLPSDRFSAERTGGSVSTLTIQRTQQEDSAVYLCASSFNSGRAETQYFGPGTRLLVL.

The CDR3, as DNA: TGTGCCAGCAGTGAATTTGGCGTTGGGGGAGAAAAACTGTTTTTT. Translation: CASSEFGVGGEKLFF. The chain carries TRBV2 and TRBJ1-4; a possible D gene is TRBD1 (5 bases). V was clipped by 2 bases and J by 8 bases, with 15 bases between them. The CDR3 has 15 residues. In germline, CDR1 is SNHLY, CDR2 FYNNEI.

The chain joins TRBV20-1 to TRBJ1-2, with 7 bases aligning to TRBD1. The CDR3 has 14 amino acids. CDR1 is DFQATT, CDR2 SNEGSKA, per germline (reference sequence). With 6 bases clipped from V and 2 bases from J, the junction kept 9 bases outside the gene matches. The CDR3 sequence is CSASPDRENYGYTF. The CDR3 nucleotides are TGCAGTGCCTCACCTGACAGGGAGAACTATGGCTACACCTTC.

The chain links TRBV4-1 to TRBJ1-1; D not certain. With 4 bases removed from V and 0 bases from J, the gap between germline ends came to 15 bases. Germline loops: CDR1 MGHRA, CDR2 YSYEKL. The CDR3 is 16 residues long. The CDR3 DNA is TGCGCCAGCAGCCCTGTGGGGTTTGTAGTGAACACTGAAGCTTTCTTT. Amino acids: CASSPVGFVVNTEAFF.

The chain is built from TRBV6-2 or TRBV6-3 and TRBJ2-6, with D uncertain. CDR3 length: 14 residues. Germline assignment: CDR1 MNHEY and CDR2 SVGEGT. V gave up 5 bases and J gave up 3 bases, with 8 bases separating them. The CDR3 sequence: CASSRQYGANVLTF. Here the CDR3 DNA reads TGTGCCAGCAGTCGCCAATATGGGGCCAACGTCCTGACTTTC.

This clonotype came up a few times. The chain employs TRBV7-2 and TRBJ2-2, with D tentatively TRBD1 or TRBD2 (5 bases each). Germline V gives CDR1 SGHTA, CDR2 FQGNSA. V lost 5 bases and J lost 6, with 16 bases in between. The CDR3 consists of 15 residues. CDR3 coding DNA: TGTGCCAGCAGCCCGGGACCCGGAAGTCCCGGGGAGCTGTTTTTT. Amino acid sequence: CASSPGPGSPGELFF.

The rearrangement uses TRBV2 and TRBJ1-2, with D perhaps TRBD1 (6 bases). The CDR3 loop spans 10 amino acids. Per the germline V gene, CDR1 is SNHLY and CDR2 is FYNNEI. V dropped 7 bases and J dropped 11 bases, with 11 bases sitting between them. The chain's CDR3 is CASTDRTYTF. In DNA, the CDR3 is TGTGCCAGCACCGACAGGACATACACCTTC.

The chain uses TRBV19 and TRBJ2-5, with no clear D. The V and J ends lost 0 bases and 3 bases respectively, with 2 bases between them. This CDR3 is built from 12 residues. Germline V gene sequence: CDR1 LNHDA, CDR2 SQIVND (reference sequence). The CDR3 coding sequence is TGTGCCAGTAGTATAGACGAAGAGACCCAGTACTTC. This translates into CASSIDEETQYF.

The J gene is TRBJ2-7, the V gene TRBV5-6; 8 bases match TRBD1. The J segment lost 3 bases and the V segment lost 2 bases, leaving 4 bases of the junction unmatched. The germline gives CDR1 SGHDT, CDR2 YYEEEE. This CDR3 spans 14 amino acids. This chain's CDR3 is CASSFSDRGYEQYF. The CDR3 DNA is TGTGCCAGCAGCTTTTCAGACAGGGGCTACGAGCAGTACTTC. The variable domain in full, with the rest retrieved from reference TRBV5-6 and TRBJ2-7, is DAGVTQSPTHLIKTRGQQVTLRCSPKSGHDTVSWYQQALGQGPQFIFQYYEEEERQRGNFPDRFSGHQFPNYSSELNVNALLLGDSALYLCASSFSDRGYEQYFGPGTRLTVT.

The table lists this clonotype with a count of one. The gene calls are TRBV7-9 and TRBJ2-1; D remains ambiguous. Trimming took 5 bases from V and 3 from J, leaving 14 bases between them. This CDR3 spans 15 amino acids. The germline V gene encodes CDR1 SEHNR and CDR2 FQNEAQ (reference sequence). This chain's CDR3 is CASSPVGPSYNEQFF. In DNA form, the CDR3 reads TGTGCCAGCAGCCCGGTGGGCCCTAGCTACAATGAGCAGTTCTTC.

This sequence joins TRBV5-1 and TRBJ2-5; D is unclear. Germline V gene sequence: CDR1 SGHRS, CDR2 YFSETQ. The V end lost 0 bases, the J end lost 1 base, and 7 bases lay between the germline ends. The CDR3 has 14 amino acids. CDR3 in amino acids: CASSLDIGQETQYF. CDR3 DNA: TGCGCCAGCAGCTTGGACATAGGCCAAGAGACCCAGTACTTC.

The chain recombines TRBV7-2 with TRBJ2-2; D tentatively reads TRBD1 or TRBD2 (5 bases each). CDR3 size: 13 residues. The ends were cut back, 5 bases at V and 11 bases at J, with 15 bases in the middle. Germline V gene sequence: CDR1 SGHTA, CDR2 FQGNSA. The CDR3 sequence: CASSLRQRPELFF. The DNA of the CDR3 is TGTGCCAGCAGCCTTCGACAGCGGCCCGAGCTGTTTTTT.

This clonotype was observed a few times. V is TRBV20-1 and J is TRBJ2-7; unclear D gene. Per the germline V gene, CDR1 is DFQATT and CDR2 is SNEGSKA (reference sequence). This CDR3 is built from 13 residues. The V end was cut by 5 bases, the J end by 0 bases, with 11 bases between. The DNA of the CDR3 is TGCAGTGCTCCGACACCGAACTCCTACGAGCAGTACTTC. Encoded protein: CSAPTPNSYEQYF.

The CDR3 sequence is CASSPLGGLAETQYF. The CDR3 DNA follows: TGTGCCAGCAGCCCTTTGGGAGGACTAGCAGAGACCCAGTACTTC. The gene calls are TRBV7-6 and TRBJ2-5; 8 nucleotides match TRBD2. This CDR3 contains 15 residues. Germline assignment: CDR1 SGHVS and CDR2 FNYEAQ. Unmatched junction bases numbered 9, after V lost 5 bases and J lost 4 bases. Drawing the rest from reference TRBV7-6 and TRBJ2-5, the complete variable domain is GAGVSQSPRYKVTKRGQDVALRCDPISGHVSLYWYRQALGQGPEFLTYFNYEAQQDKSGLPNDRFSAERPEGSISTLTIQRTEQRDSAMYRCASSPLGGLAETQYFGPGTRLLVL.

The chain carries TRBV6-2 or TRBV6-3 and TRBJ2-1; TRBD2 agrees at 10 bases. With V trimmed by 2 bases and J by 8 bases, 6 bases remained unmatched. The length of the CDR3 is 15 residues. Germline-derived CDR1 and CDR2 are MNHEY and SVGEGT. Here the CDR3 DNA reads TGTGCCAGCAGTTACCAAGCGGGAGGGTGGGATGAGCAGTTCTTC. Translation: CASSYQAGGWDEQFF.

V gene TRBV12-3 or TRBV12-4 combines with J gene TRBJ1-5; D possibly corresponds to TRBD1 (6 bases). The CDR3 length is 12 residues. V was cut by 5 bases and J by 12 bases, with 14 bases left in between. The CDR3 loop is CASSLQGTLQHF. CDR3 bases: TGTGCCAGCAGTCTACAGGGAACTCTCCAGCATTTT.

The chain couples TRBV7-9 to TRBJ2-1, with 7 bases matching TRBD2. The CDR3 is made up of 14 amino acids. Germline-derived CDR1 and CDR2 are SEHNR and FQNEAQ (reference sequence). The V gene end was trimmed by 5 bases and the J gene end by 4 bases; junction bases not matched to a gene: 5. The CDR3 spells CASSPGLQYNEQFF. The DNA of the CDR3 is TGTGCCAGCAGCCCGGGACTACAATACAATGAGCAGTTCTTC.

Of note for this clonotype: At one end, the junction sequence differs from germline, possibly due to a read error. The V gene is TRBV7-6, the J gene TRBJ2-1; unclear D gene. This CDR3 comprises 14 residues. The germline CDR1 and CDR2 sequences are SGHVS and FNYEAQ. CDR3 bases: TGTGACAGCAGCTTAGCAAGCCCTTACAATGAGCAGTTCTTC. The encoded protein is CDSSLASPYNEQFF.

The CDR3 region is CASSSRTGGTRGYTF. The DNA for the CDR3 is TGTGCCAGCAGCTCTCGGACAGGGGGGACACGTGGCTACACCTTC. This sequence joins TRBV7-8 and TRBJ1-2; 10 bases are a match to TRBD1. V lost 4 bases to trimming and J lost 7 bases; unmatched junction nucleotides: 9. This CDR3 region has 15 residues. The V gene's germline CDR1 is SGHVS and CDR2 FQNEAQ.

V gene TRBV6-6 combines with J gene TRBJ2-7; possibly TRBD1 or TRBD2 for D (5 bases each). The CDR3 sequence is 13 residues long. CDR1 and CDR2 (germline): MNHNY, SVGAGI (reference sequence). V was shortened by 1 base and J by 3 bases, with 7 bases between the two germline ends. The CDR3 DNA reads TGTGCCAGCAGTTACTGGGGGTACTACGAGCAGTACTTC. This encodes CASSYWGYYEQYF.